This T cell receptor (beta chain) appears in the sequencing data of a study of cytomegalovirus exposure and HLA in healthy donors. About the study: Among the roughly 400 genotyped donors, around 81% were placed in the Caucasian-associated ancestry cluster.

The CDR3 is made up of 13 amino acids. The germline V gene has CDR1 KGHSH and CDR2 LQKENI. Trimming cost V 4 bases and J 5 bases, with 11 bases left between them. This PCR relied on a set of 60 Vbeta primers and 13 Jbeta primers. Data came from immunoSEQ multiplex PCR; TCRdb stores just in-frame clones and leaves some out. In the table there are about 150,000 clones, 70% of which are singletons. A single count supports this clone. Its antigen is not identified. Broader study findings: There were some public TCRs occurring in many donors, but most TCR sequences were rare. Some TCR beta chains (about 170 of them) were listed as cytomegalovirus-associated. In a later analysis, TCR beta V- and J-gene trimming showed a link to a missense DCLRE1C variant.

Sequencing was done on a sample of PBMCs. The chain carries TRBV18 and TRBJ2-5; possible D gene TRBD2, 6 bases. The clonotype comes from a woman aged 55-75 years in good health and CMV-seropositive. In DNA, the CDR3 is TGTGCCAGCTCACGCCCAGGGAGGGAGACCCAGTACTTC. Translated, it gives CASSRPGRETQYF.